This T cell receptor beta chain was identified during a study of blood T cells in healthy people across ages. Per germline, CDR1 SGHDN and CDR2 FVKESK. This CDR3 contains 14 residues. Primed by a sample-barcoded 5' primer and a J-beta primer mix, a second PCR proceeded for about 6 to 12 cycles. MiXCR was run by TCRdb on the 5' RACE reads, yielding one entry per CDR3 protein. The sample includes hundreds of thousands of distinct CDR3 sequences, about half of them seen just once. About 10 milliliters of peripheral blood were drawn from each donor into EDTA-treated tubes. Per-sample yields of isolated PBMCs were at least 6 million.

Specimen: blood. The receptor comes from an elderly man in good health. The chain uses TRBV14 and TRBJ2-7; the D gene is possibly TRBD2 (6 bases). The DNA end lines up better with TRBJ2-5; the J call may be wrong. The CDR3 sequence is CASNPSGLRQTQYF. CDR3 coding DNA: TGTGCCAGCAATCCTTCGGGACTCCGGCAGACCCAGTACTTC.